Below are 4 T cell receptor beta chains sequenced from a single sample in a study of T cell changes during pregnancy in multiple sclerosis (dated by TCRdb to 2018 to 2020). Libraries were prepared through the immunoSEQ multiplex PCR assay. The table comes from immuneACCESS by way of TCRdb, which keeps in-frame sequences with V and J called. Part of the clones is missing from these tables; in studies checked, under half for an unresolved V gene and the rest for unknown reasons. The sample profile shows roughly 46,000 clones; approximately 94% of them were found once. The top ten hold almost 4.5% of the sample. This sample comprised CD8+ T cells from peripheral blood mononuclear cells, obtained in the first trimester of pregnancy. These receptors were obtained from a female donor with multiple sclerosis, enrolled in a pregnancy study.

The chain combines TRBV2 with TRBJ2-7, with D possibly being TRBD2 (5 bases). Germline loops: CDR1 SNHLY, CDR2 FYNNEI. The CDR3 is 15 residues long. V was pared by 3 bases and J by 3 bases, with 15 bases between. CDR3 DNA sequence: TGTGCCAGCAGTGAGTTCCGGGGATTCGGCTACGAGCAGTACTTC. Its translation: CASSEFRGFGYEQYF.

The chain recombines TRBV7-6 with TRBJ2-7; TRBD2 agrees at 9 bases. Germline assignment: CDR1 SGHVS and CDR2 FNYEAQ. V shed 5 bases, J shed 5 bases, and the junction held 4 bases outside the gene matches. The CDR3 consists of 13 residues. The CDR3 nucleotides read TGTGCCAGCAGCAGTAGCGGGAGCAACGAGCAGTACTTC. It is translated as CASSSSGSNEQYF.

CDR3 amino acids: CANDNRDSHNEQFF. The CDR3 DNA reads TGCGCCAACGACAACCGGGACAGCCACAATGAGCAGTTCTTC. The rearrangement joins TRBV5-1 to TRBJ2-1; 7 positions agree with TRBD1. The V gene end was trimmed by 9 bases and the J gene end by 5 bases; junction bases not matched to a gene: 11. There are 14 residues in the CDR3. Germline V gene lookup returns CDR1 SGHRS and CDR2 YFSETQ.

Turning to this clone: The sample contains more than one DNA sequence encoding this CDR3. The chain uses TRBV2 and TRBJ2-7; 9 nucleotides agree with TRBD1. This CDR3 is built from 13 residues. CDR1 is SNHLY, CDR2 FYNNEI, per germline. The V gene end was trimmed by 8 bases and the J gene end by 2 bases; junction bases not matched to a gene: 4. The chain's CDR3 is CASSTGGTYEQYF. In DNA form, the CDR3 reads TGTGCCAGCTCGACAGGGGGGACCTACGAGCAGTACTTC.